The next 3 T cell receptor beta chains were all read from a single sample in a study of cytomegalovirus exposure and HLA in healthy donors. It was with 60 Vbeta and 13 Jbeta primers that the PCR ran. This table comes from immunoSEQ multiplex PCR, and its TCRdb copy is limited to in-frame clones, with some not included. This repertoire shows more than 90,000 clones, around three quarters found once; its top ten account for roughly 4%. The sample comprised PBMCs. Every receptor here comes from a man between 35 and 55 years old in good health and CMV-seronegative.

The rearrangement uses TRBV19 and TRBJ1-1; no reliable D call. From germline, CDR1 is LNHDA and CDR2 SQIVND (reference sequence). The CDR3 is made up of 13 amino acids. V was shortened by 5 bases and J by 1 base, with 8 bases between the two germline ends. In DNA form, the CDR3 reads TGTGCCAGTAGTGGGAGGGAGAACACTGAAGCTTTCTTT. Protein: CASSGRENTEAFF.

The V and J genes are TRBV11-2 and TRBJ2-4; no definite D call. Trimming removed 1 base at V and 2 bases at J, with 15 bases between. The CDR3 covers 17 residues. CDR1 and CDR2 (germline): SGHAT, FQNNGV. The CDR3 nucleotides read TGTGCCAGCAGCTTAGCCGGAGTGAGGATGACCAAAAACATTCAGTACTTC. Amino acid sequence: CASSLAGVRMTKNIQYF.

The J gene is TRBJ1-6, the V gene TRBV6-5; unclear D gene. The V end was cut by 5 bases, the J end by 15 bases, with 17 bases between. This CDR3 region has 13 residues. The germline V gene encodes CDR1 MNHEY and CDR2 SVGAGI. The CDR3: CASSIRLGQHLHF. CDR3 in DNA: TGTGCCAGCAGTATACGCCTGGGCCAACACCTCCACTTT.